This record concerns one T cell receptor (beta chain) sequence. These data belong to a study of blood T cell repertoires in COVID-19. The V segment lost 4 bases and the J segment 3 bases; nucleotides outside the gene matches: 4. CDR1 is KGHSH, CDR2 LQKENI, per germline. This CDR3 has 16 residues. Clones were sequenced by immunoSEQ multiplex PCR, and TCRdb holds only the in-frame ones, with some missing. The sample lists some 240,000 clones; nearly 90% were seen once. This chain joins TRBV18 and TRBJ2-1, with TRBD2 matching over 12 bases. The specimen was peripheral blood. The clonotype originates from a woman aged 55-69 years with COVID-19, enrolled during active disease. The DNA for the CDR3 is TGTGCCAGCTCACTAAGACTAGCGGGGGACTACAATGAGCAGTTCTTC. This codes for CASSLRLAGDYNEQFF.